The rows below give T cell receptor beta chains drawn from one sample of a study of blood T cell repertoires in COVID-19. The protocol was immunoSEQ multiplex PCR, while the TCRdb copy is restricted to in-frame clones and leaves out a portion. The table shows about 180,000 clones, with around 86% occurring only once. Source material: peripheral blood. All receptors come from a young woman with active or convalescent COVID-19. Both conserved end residues are part of each CDR3. The D gene is left open where the match is weak. Some rows have no size entry. The others give once, few or many, or a class for an expanded clone.

abundance	d_gene	j_gene	len	v_gene	CDR3aa	CDR3nt
NA	TRBD1	TRBJ1-1	15	TRBV7-9	CASSPVQGANTEAFF	TGTGCCAGCAGCCCAGTACAGGGGGCGAACACTGAAGCTTTCTTT
NA	TRBD1	TRBJ1-6	15	TRBV10-1	CASSERRDSNSPLHF	TGCGCCAGCAGTGAGCGCCGGGACAGTAATTCACCCCTCCACTTT
NA	NA	TRBJ2-1	13	TRBV19	CALNRVRQDEQFF	TGTGCCCTTAACAGGGTACGTCAGGATGAGCAGTTCTTC
NA	TRBD1	TRBJ1-2	15	TRBV5-1	CASSLGTGALDGYTF	TGCGCCAGCAGCCTCGGGACAGGGGCTCTCGATGGCTACACCTTC
NA	NA	TRBJ2-3	12	TRBV3-1/TRBV3-2	CASSQEGPLQYF	TGTGCCAGCAGCCAAGAGGGGCCTTTGCAGTATTTT
NA	NA	TRBJ1-4	16	TRBV5-8	CASSPGQRGANEKLFF	TGTGCCAGCAGCCCGGGACAACGAGGTGCTAATGAAAAACTGTTTTTT
NA	NA	TRBJ2-1	16	TRBV15	CATSRSALTTLDEQFF	TGTGCCACCAGCAGGTCGGCTCTCACTACCTTGGATGAGCAGTTCTTC
NA	NA	TRBJ1-2	13	TRBV27	CASSFSRNYGYTF	TGTGCCAGCAGTTTTTCCAGGAACTATGGCTACACCTTC
NA	NA	TRBJ1-6	14	TRBV7-2	CASSLGTRNSPLHF	TGTGCCAGCAGCTTAGGGACAAGGAATTCACCCCTCCACTTT
NA	TRBD1	TRBJ2-2	16	TRBV7-9	CASIPGTGEVTGELFF	TGTGCCAGCATCCCCGGGACAGGGGAGGTCACCGGGGAGCTGTTTTTT
NA	NA	TRBJ2-1	13	TRBV11-3	CASSSTGYNEQFF	TGTGCCAGCAGCTCCACAGGGTACAATGAGCAGTTCTTC
NA	TRBD2	TRBJ2-1	15	TRBV5-5	CASSKAAGGLNEQFF	TGTGCCAGCAGCAAAGCAGCGGGAGGATTGAATGAGCAGTTCTTC
NA	TRBD1	TRBJ1-6	17	TRBV27	CASSAPTGGLYNSPLHF	TGTGCCAGCAGTGCCCCGACAGGGGGCTTGTATAATTCACCCCTCCACTTT
few	TRBD1	TRBJ2-2	16	TRBV2	CASSSQGALGTGELFF	TGTGCCAGCAGTTCTCAGGGGGCTCTCGGCACCGGGGAGCTGTTTTTT
NA	NA	TRBJ1-5	13	TRBV2	CASNSGVGQPQHF	TGTGCCAGCAATTCCGGGGTTGGTCAGCCCCAGCATTTT
NA	NA	TRBJ2-5	12	TRBV11-3	CASRADQETQYF	TGTGCCAGCAGGGCGGACCAAGAGACCCAGTACTTC
NA	TRBD1	TRBJ1-4	14	TRBV29-1	CSVGQGATNEKLFF	TGCAGCGTTGGCCAGGGGGCAACTAATGAAAAACTGTTTTTT
NA	TRBD1	TRBJ1-2	16	TRBV5-1	CASSLLPGGSLHGYTF	TGCGCCAGCAGCTTGCTGCCAGGGGGGAGCTTGCATGGCTACACCTTC
NA	TRBD1	TRBJ1-4	16	TRBV30	CAWNPGQGAYNEKLFF	TGTGCCTGGAATCCGGGACAGGGGGCATACAATGAAAAACTGTTTTTT
NA	TRBD1	TRBJ1-2	15	TRBV28	CASSEDRGRIYGYTF	TGTGCCAGCAGTGAGGACAGGGGGCGGATCTATGGCTACACCTTC
NA	TRBD2	TRBJ2-1	15	TRBV4-1	CASSQDSTSTNEQFF	TGCGCCAGCAGCCAAGATTCGACTAGCACGAATGAGCAGTTCTTC
NA	TRBD1	TRBJ1-6	16	TRBV3-1/TRBV3-2	CASSQLLGGSNSPLHF	TGTGCCAGCAGCCAATTGCTAGGGGGCTCTAATTCACCCCTCCACTTT
NA	NA	TRBJ2-7	16	TRBV7-2	CASSPPGGDSYYEQYF	TGTGCCAGCAGCCCCCCAGGAGGGGACAGTTACTACGAGCAGTACTTC
once	TRBD1	TRBJ1-6	13	TRBV4-1	CATKQGANSPLHF	TGCGCCACCAAACAGGGGGCAAATTCACCCCTCCACTTT
NA	NA	TRBJ2-2	15	TRBV5-1	CASSIGHLDTGELFF	TGCGCCAGCAGCATAGGACACCTGGACACCGGGGAGCTGTTTTTT
NA	TRBD2	TRBJ2-5	15	TRBV5-4	CASSLGLAGVETQYF	TGTGCCAGCAGCTTGGGGCTAGCGGGGGTGGAGACCCAGTACTTC
NA	TRBD1	TRBJ2-7	17	TRBV3-1/TRBV3-2	CASSQDKGTGVTYEQYF	TGTGCCAGCAGCCAAGATAAAGGGACAGGGGTTACCTACGAGCAGTACTTC
NA	TRBD1	TRBJ1-1	15	TRBV7-9	CASSLAGTGNTEAFF	TGTGCCAGCAGCTTAGCCGGGACAGGGAACACTGAAGCTTTCTTT
NA	NA	TRBJ1-5	13	TRBV6-5	CASTRGSNQPQHF	TGTGCCAGCACCCGGGGGAGCAATCAGCCCCAGCATTTT
NA	NA	TRBJ1-2	13	TRBV28	CASSLYRGQGYTF	TGTGCCAGCAGTTTATACCGGGGTCAGGGCTACACCTTC
once	TRBD1	TRBJ1-5	16	TRBV4-1	CASSQNGGQVDQPQHF	TGCGCCAGCAGCCAAAATGGGGGACAGGTAGATCAGCCCCAGCATTTT
NA	TRBD2	TRBJ2-4	20	TRBV19	CASSTFLRGGREGPKNIQYF	TGTGCCAGTAGTACGTTCCTACGGGGGGGCCGGGAGGGCCCCAAAAACATTCAGTACTTC
few	NA	TRBJ1-1	14	TRBV7-9	CASSLGQANTEAFF	TGTGCCAGCAGCTTAGGGCAGGCGAACACTGAAGCTTTCTTT
NA	NA	TRBJ1-1	15	TRBV5-4	CASSVEAAMNTEAFF	TGTGCCAGCAGCGTTGAGGCAGCCATGAACACTGAAGCTTTCTTT
NA	TRBD2	TRBJ2-7	16	TRBV15	CATSKGRGTSRNEQYF	TGTGCCACCAGCAAGGGGCGCGGGACTAGCCGGAACGAGCAGTACTTC
NA	NA	TRBJ2-7	15	TRBV14	CASSQGTLLWNEQYF	TGTGCCAGCAGCCAAGGGACTCTACTTTGGAACGAGCAGTACTTC
NA	NA	TRBJ1-1	10	TRBV28	CASSQGLPAF	TGTGCCAGCAGTCAGGGACTACCGGCCTTT
once	NA	TRBJ1-1	14	TRBV14	CASSQATWNTEAFF	TGTGCCAGCAGCCAAGCAACTTGGAACACTGAAGCTTTCTTT
NA	NA	TRBJ2-7	16	TRBV11-3	CASSHGGDSRPYEQYF	TGTGCCAGCAGTCACGGAGGGGACTCCCGACCCTACGAGCAGTACTTC
NA	NA	TRBJ1-5	15	TRBV6-2/TRBV6-3	CASSWGEYSNQPQHF	TGTGCCAGCAGTTGGGGCGAATATAGCAATCAGCCCCAGCATTTT
NA	NA	TRBJ1-1	13	TRBV19	CATALGGNTEAFF	TGTGCCACGGCTTTAGGCGGGAACACTGAAGCTTTCTTT
NA	NA	TRBJ1-2	15	TRBV28	CASSHPRTDLYGYTF	TGTGCCAGCAGTCATCCCCGGACAGACCTATATGGCTACACCTTC
many	NA	TRBJ2-7	15	TRBV6-2/TRBV6-3	CASSPPPDSPTEQYF	TGTGCCAGCAGTCCCCCGCCGGACAGCCCTACAGAGCAGTACTTC
NA	NA	TRBJ2-7	11	TRBV28	CASSPHYEQYF	TGTGCCAGCAGTCCCCACTACGAGCAGTACTTC